These T cell receptor beta chains were read from a single sample in a study of T cell changes during pregnancy in multiple sclerosis. Sequencing used immunoSEQ multiplex PCR; TCRdb keeps in-frame clones, though not all of them. The sample holds over 90,000 clones, approximately 95% seen once. Specimen: peripheral blood, collected after pregnancy. These receptors came from a female donor with multiple sclerosis, enrolled in a pregnancy study. Each CDR3 is given without its conserved first and last residue.

J gene: TRBJ2-4
V gene: TRBV6-5
CDR3 protein: ASSYSGTNSWD

J gene: TRBJ2-7
V gene: TRBV11-1
CDR3 protein: ASSFGTSNPEQY

J gene: TRBJ2-4
V gene: TRBV5-4
CDR3 protein: ASSLGYRGANIQY

J gene: TRBJ2-1
V gene: TRBV14
CDR3 protein: ASSQGLEWGLNEQF

J gene: TRBJ2-7
V gene: TRBV19
CDR3 protein: ASSMTGEPEQY

J gene: TRBJ2-7
V gene: TRBV7-6
CDR3 protein: ASSSRERKGQKVYEQY

J gene: TRBJ1-2
V gene: TRBV7-9
CDR3 protein: ASSVTGSRWNYGYT

J gene: TRBJ1-2
V gene: TRBV2
CDR3 protein: ASSDWQTDYGYT

J gene: TRBJ2-7
V gene: TRBV14
CDR3 protein: ASSPRLAGYGYKQY

J gene: TRBJ1-1
V gene: TRBV7-9
CDR3 protein: ASRQTGGNTEAF

J gene: TRBJ2-1
V gene: TRBV7-2
CDR3 protein: ASSFLGQLNEQF

J gene: TRBJ2-3
V gene: TRBV4-3
CDR3 protein: ASSQDPGVADTQY

J gene: TRBJ2-7
V gene: TRBV7-7
CDR3 protein: ASSAGTASYEQY

J gene: TRBJ1-4
V gene: TRBV27
CDR3 protein: ASSRTGLNEKLF

J gene: TRBJ2-3
V gene: TRBV9
CDR3 protein: ASSVSAGTGGADTQY

J gene: TRBJ2-1
V gene: TRBV7-9
CDR3 protein: ASKGQGSENEQF

J gene: TRBJ1-1
V gene: TRBV19
CDR3 protein: ASSGGGTGGRTEAF

J gene: TRBJ1-3
V gene: TRBV7-2
CDR3 protein: ASARRVLGDGNTIY

J gene: TRBJ1-4
V gene: TRBV9
CDR3 protein: ASSPRQGMNNEKLF

J gene: TRBJ1-4
V gene: TRBV6-5
CDR3 protein: ASSRTERKEKLF

J gene: TRBJ2-2
V gene: TRBV19
CDR3 protein: ASARFIGQAVGELF

J gene: TRBJ1-2
V gene: TRBV7-6
CDR3 protein: ASSFQGGYGYT

J gene: TRBJ2-1
V gene: TRBV5-1
CDR3 protein: ASSLATTGGGTYNEQF

J gene: TRBJ1-2
V gene: TRBV6-5
CDR3 protein: ASSTGTYGYT

J gene: TRBJ2-1
V gene: TRBV5-1
CDR3 protein: ASSGGTSGRGNEQF

J gene: TRBJ1-1
V gene: TRBV19
CDR3 protein: ASNGAAVGNTEAF

J gene: TRBJ1-5
V gene: TRBV28
CDR3 protein: ASSLTQGLVGNQPQH

J gene: TRBJ1-2
V gene: TRBV7-8
CDR3 protein: ASSTKGGGGGGYT

J gene: TRBJ2-7
V gene: TRBV12-2
CDR3 protein: ASRSHLRGRRAYEQY

J gene: TRBJ2-7
V gene: TRBV28
CDR3 protein: ASTPQAGDYEQY

J gene: TRBJ2-6
V gene: TRBV25-1
CDR3 protein: ASRPTGVGANVLT

J gene: TRBJ1-3
V gene: TRBV5-5
CDR3 protein: ASSTDRLKHNTIY

J gene: TRBJ1-1
V gene: TRBV19
CDR3 protein: ASTQDRGNTEAF

J gene: TRBJ1-2
V gene: TRBV5-1
CDR3 protein: ASSRDRDGYT

J gene: TRBJ2-5
V gene: TRBV5-6
CDR3 protein: ASSLPGQGARETQY

J gene: TRBJ2-3
V gene: TRBV18
CDR3 protein: ASSPGLAGASRDTQY

J gene: TRBJ1-3
V gene: TRBV4-2
CDR3 protein: ASSQEGAGGGSGNTIY

J gene: TRBJ1-5
V gene: TRBV11-2
CDR3 protein: ASSLDRQFNQPQH

J gene: TRBJ2-7
V gene: TRBV4-3
CDR3 protein: ASSQSRTGAYEQY

J gene: TRBJ1-2
V gene: TRBV5-4
CDR3 protein: ASSLGLQGAQHGYT

J gene: TRBJ1-1
V gene: TRBV29-1
CDR3 protein: SVPGQTNTEAF

J gene: TRBJ2-7
V gene: TRBV19
CDR3 protein: ASRDPGTGDYEQY

J gene: TRBJ1-1
V gene: TRBV19
CDR3 protein: ASSMSRNTEAF

J gene: TRBJ2-7
V gene: TRBV4-3
CDR3 protein: ASSPGLAGVLEQY

J gene: TRBJ1-1
V gene: TRBV5-1
CDR3 protein: ASSFEGTANTEAF

J gene: TRBJ1-1
V gene: TRBV5-5
CDR3 protein: ASSPEGEAF

J gene: TRBJ1-4
V gene: TRBV11-2
CDR3 protein: ASSAGTDQGTNEKLF

J gene: TRBJ2-7
V gene: TRBV7-6
CDR3 protein: ASSSGTGPYEQY

J gene: TRBJ1-1
V gene: TRBV27
CDR3 protein: ASSLTLFGAGTEAF

J gene: TRBJ2-2
V gene: TRBV4-1
CDR3 protein: ASSQEGLRELF

J gene: TRBJ1-2
V gene: TRBV30
CDR3 protein: AWSTGGGYYGYT